What follows are 23 T cell receptor beta chains derived from one specimen sequenced in a study of Graves' ophthalmopathy and Graves' hyperthyroidism. Researchers took RNA transcripts and amplified TCR beta CDR3 regions from them. The library came from an HTBI-primed first-round RT-PCR and a second-round multiplex PCR. TCRdb itself ran the multiplex PCR reads through MiXCR, one entry per CDR3 protein. The sample records around 340,000 distinct CDR3 sequences, about a sixth being singletons. Material for sequencing was peripheral blood. The receptors were gathered from an adult man with Graves' ophthalmopathy.

Only a few counts were recorded for this clonotype. This sequence joins TRBV7-1 and TRBJ2-7; 9 bases are shared with TRBD2. TRBV7-1 is an ORF; its function is uncertain. V gave up 3 bases and J gave up 7 bases; unmatched junction bases: 31. The CDR3 has 22 residues. This CDR3 is CASSSSRTGGLAGVYGWREQYF. The CDR3 DNA follows: TGTGCCAGCAGCTCTTCCCGGACAGGCGGGTTAGCGGGAGTTTACGGCTGGAGGGAGCAGTACTTC.

This clonotype was counted many times. J is TRBJ1-5 and V is TRBV2; 7 positions match TRBD1. The CDR3 length is 14 residues. CDR1 and CDR2 from the germline V gene are SNHLY and FYNNEI. V dropped 6 bases and J dropped 6; count of bases not matched to a gene: 8. The CDR3 nucleotides read TGTGCCAGCAGGAAAGACAGGGTGCGTCAGCCCCAGCATTTT. Residues: CASRKDRVRQPQHF.

This clonotype was counted at least ten times. Here the CDR3 DNA reads TGCGCCAGCAGCCAAGTGGGGGGGAGCGCTGAAGCTTTCTTT. Translation: CASSQVGGSAEAFF. The chain links TRBV4-1 to TRBJ1-1, with D tentatively TRBD1 (5 bases). Trimming stripped 1 base from V and 6 bases from J, with 12 bases between. CDR3 length: 14 residues. Per the germline V gene, CDR1 is MGHRA and CDR2 is YSYEKL.

This clonotype was counted many times. This rearrangement joins TRBV7-2 to TRBJ2-2; 12 bases align to TRBD2. With V trimmed by 4 bases and J by 4 bases, 1 base remained unmatched. The CDR3 covers 15 residues. CDR1 is SGHTA and CDR2 is FQGNSA in the germline V gene. CDR3 sequence: CASSSTSGGTGELFF. The CDR3 bases are TGTGCCAGCAGCTCGACTAGCGGGGGCACCGGGGAGCTGTTTTTT.

This clonotype was seen ten or more times. This rearrangement joins TRBV27 to TRBJ2-5; 10 nucleotides agree with TRBD2. Trimming at V came to 7 bases and at J to 2 bases, leaving 16 bases not matched to a gene. CDR3 length equals 18 residues. Per germline, CDR1 MNHEY and CDR2 SMNVEV (reference sequence). In nucleotides, the CDR3 is TGTGCCAGCACTTTTCTAGCGGGGGCCGAAGTGTATCAAGAGACCCAGTACTTC. It codes for CASTFLAGAEVYQETQYF.

About this clonotype: The conserved phenylalanine or tryptophan is not found at the CDR3 terminus, so this likely reflects a read error. The chain carries TRBV6-1 and TRBJ2-7, with 9 bases that match TRBD2. Per the germline V gene, CDR1 is MNHNS and CDR2 is SASEGT. This CDR3 contains 14 residues. V was pared by 8 bases and J by 0 bases, with 5 bases of the junction left unmatched. The CDR3 loop reads CASLAGGSSYEQYL. The CDR3 DNA follows: TGTGCCAGCCTTGCGGGAGGGAGCTCCTACGAGCAGTACCTC.

This clonotype was observed many times. This chain joins TRBV9 and TRBJ2-7, with 7 bases lining up with TRBD2. Germline values: CDR1 SGDLS, CDR2 YYNGEE. V was clipped by 5 bases and J by 0 bases; unmatched bases: 5. The CDR3 has 14 residues. The CDR3 reads CASSPGLPSYEQYF. The CDR3 nucleotides are TGTGCCAGCAGTCCGGGACTACCCTCCTACGAGCAGTACTTC. Filled out from reference TRBV9 and TRBJ2-7, the complete variable domain reads DSGVTQTPKHLITATGQRVTLRCSPRSGDLSVYWYQQSLDQGLQFLIQYYNGEERAKGNILERFSAQQFPDLHSELNLSSLELGDSALYFCASSPGLPSYEQYFGPGTRLTVT.

Concerning this clonotype itself: One junction end disagrees with the germline gene, perhaps due to a read error. The chain recombines TRBV9 with TRBJ2-5, with a possible D match to TRBD2 (5 bases). CDR3 length: 13 residues. Germline CDR1 is SGDLS and CDR2 is YYNGEE. CDR3 in DNA: TGTGCCAGAAGCGTAAATGAGGGAGAGACGCAGTACTTC. It codes for CARSVNEGETQYF.

The rearrangement uses TRBV15 and TRBJ1-2, with a possible D match to TRBD1 (5 bases). V was shortened by 3 bases and J by 6 bases, with 14 bases between the two germline ends. Germline V gene data show CDR1 as LNHNV and CDR2 as YYDKDF (reference sequence). The CDR3 is 14 amino acids. The CDR3 protein is CATSRRGVYDGYTF. Here the CDR3 DNA reads TGTGCCACCAGCAGGAGGGGAGTTTATGATGGCTACACCTTC.

The V gene is TRBV29-1, the J gene TRBJ2-5; D is uncertain. The ends were cut back, 4 bases at V and 2 bases at J, with 8 bases in the middle. Germline values: CDR1 SQVTM, CDR2 ANQGSEA. This CDR3 has 12 residues. The CDR3 DNA reads as TGCAGCGTTGCAGGAGCGCAAGAGACCCAGTACTTC. Protein sequence: CSVAGAQETQYF.

The chain has TRBV12-3 or TRBV12-4 and TRBJ2-5; D is ambiguous. The CDR3 spans 13 residues. The V end lost 2 bases, the J end lost 4 bases, and 8 bases lay between the germline ends. The CDR3 sequence: CASSLTRRETQYF. The CDR3 DNA is TGTGCCAGCAGTTTAACGAGACGAGAGACCCAGTACTTC.

This clonotype was detected ten times or more. The CDR3 DNA reads as TGTGCCAGCAAGGGAGAAGAGACCCAGTACTTC. Its protein is CASKGEETQYF. The V call is TRBV2, the J call TRBJ2-5, with a tentative D call TRBD2 (5 bases). Germline V gene data show CDR1 as SNHLY and CDR2 as FYNNEI. The CDR3 length is 11 residues. The V end lost 7 bases, the J end lost 3 bases, and 6 bases lay between the germline ends.

The sample holds a few counts of this clonotype. This chain connects TRBV4-1 to TRBJ1-1; tentatively, D is TRBD1 (6 bases). The CDR3 runs 15 residues. Germline CDR1 MGHRA, CDR2 YSYEKL. Trimming removed 4 bases from V and 2 bases from J, with 14 bases in between. The CDR3 loop reads CASSPGGGANTEAFF. The CDR3, as DNA: TGCGCCAGCAGCCCCGGGGGGGGGGCCAACACTGAAGCTTTCTTT.

This clonotype was observed at least ten times. V is TRBV6-5 and J is TRBJ1-2; D possibly corresponds to TRBD1 (6 bases). This CDR3 is built from 13 residues. CDR1 MNHEY and CDR2 SVGAGI come from the germline V gene. Between the trimmed V and J ends, which lost 7 bases and 4 bases, there was a span of 13 bases. The CDR3 spells CASNRAGSYGYTF. The CDR3 DNA reads TGTGCCAGCAACAGGGCGGGATCCTATGGCTACACCTTC.

In this sample, this clonotype turned up many times. V usage is TRBV20-1 and J usage is TRBJ1-6; D not certain. The CDR3 spans 13 residues. In germline, CDR1 is DFQATT, CDR2 SNEGSKA (reference sequence). Trimming took 6 bases from V and 7 from J, leaving 13 bases between them. CDR3 residues: CSAVRELNSPLHF. DNA of the CDR3: TGCAGTGCCGTCCGGGAGCTCAATTCACCCCTCCACTTT.

This clonotype was counted a few times. V and J are TRBV28 and TRBJ2-7; D call uncertain. V lost 4 bases to trimming and J lost 5 bases, with 21 bases between them. From germline, CDR1 is MDHEN and CDR2 SYDVKM. This CDR3 is 16 amino acids long. The CDR3 coding sequence is TGTGCCAGCAGTTCCTACTGGGCCAGCCGATGGAACGAGCAGTACTTC. Amino acid sequence: CASSSYWASRWNEQYF.

CDR3 DNA: TGTGCCAGCAGCCCCGCGGCGCCTCAAGAGACCCAGTACTTC. This sequence encodes CASSPAAPQETQYF. J is TRBJ2-5 and V is TRBV5-5; D is ambiguous. The CDR3 spans 14 residues. CDR1 SGHKS and CDR2 YYEKEE come from the germline V gene (reference sequence). Trimming took off 4 bases at V and 2 bases at J, with 12 bases between the two ends.

This clonotype has ten or more counts. A much larger clone lies a single base off, so this may be a read error. CDR3 DNA: TGTGCCAGCGGAGGAGACAGGGACGAGCAGTACTTC. This gives the protein CASGGDRDEQYF. The chain carries TRBV6-1 and TRBJ2-7, with 7 bases fitting TRBD1. Germline CDR1 reads MNHNS; CDR2 reads SASEGT. V shed 8 bases, J shed 5 bases, and the junction held 6 bases outside the gene matches. The CDR3 is 12 residues long.

This sequence joins TRBV6-1 and TRBJ1-1; D not certain. This CDR3 region has 14 residues. V was pared by 6 bases and J by 4 bases, with 15 bases between. In germline, CDR1 is MNHNS, CDR2 SASEGT. The CDR3 sequence is CASRVDKGGTEAFF. The CDR3 DNA sequence: TGTGCCAGCAGGGTCGACAAGGGAGGCACTGAAGCTTTCTTT.

This clonotype has a handful of counts. Compared with germline, one end of the junction differs, possibly owing to a read error. The chain has TRBV30 and TRBJ1-2; 7 positions match TRBD1. This CDR3 is 14 amino acids long. Germline CDR1 reads GTSNPN; CDR2 reads SVGIG (reference sequence). Written as DNA, the CDR3 is TGTGCCTGGAGTATGAGGGGGCGAAACTATGGCCACACCTTC. Protein: CAWSMRGRNYGHTF.

In this sample, this clonotype turned up many times. The chain has TRBV7-9 and TRBJ1-5, with D perhaps matching TRBD1 (6 bases). Germline V gene data show CDR1 as SEHNR and CDR2 as FQNEAQ (reference sequence). The V gene lost 4 bases and the J gene lost 3 bases, with 10 bases spanning the gap. The CDR3 consists of 14 residues. CDR3 nucleotides: TGTGCCAGCAGCTCCAGACAGGACAATCAGCCCCAGCATTTT. Protein product: CASSSRQDNQPQHF.

This clonotype has at least ten counts. The chain couples TRBV15 to TRBJ2-5; the match to TRBD1 covers 7 bases. This CDR3 has 15 amino acids. Losses at the gene ends were 1 base for V and 5 bases for J; bases not matched to a gene: 7. Looked up from germline, CDR1 is LNHNV and CDR2 is YYDKDF (reference sequence). The CDR3 region is CATSRGDSVRETQYF. The CDR3 nucleotides are TGTGCCACCAGCAGAGGGGACAGTGTACGGGAGACCCAGTACTTC.

In its sample, this clonotype was seen many times. This rearrangement joins TRBV19 to TRBJ2-7; tentative D call: TRBD1 (5 bases). This CDR3 is 13 amino acids long. The V and J ends lost 5 bases and 3 bases respectively, with 11 bases between them. Germline CDR1 and CDR2: LNHDA and SQIVND (reference sequence). CDR3 in DNA: TGTGCCAGTAGTTTTGGACAAAACTACGAGCAGTACTTC. It is translated as CASSFGQNYEQYF.